What follows are 27 T cell receptor beta chains derived from one specimen sequenced in a study of neurological immune-mediated disorders. TCRdb itself ran the 5' RACE reads through MiXCR, one entry per CDR3 protein. This sample has about 31,000 distinct CDR3 sequences, with roughly a sixth found just once. Time point indicated: technical triplicate 3. Sample: CD4+ T cells from blood. Every receptor here comes from a female donor with HTLV-1-associated myelopathy (HAM/TSP).

Comment on this clonotype: An end of the junction does not agree with germline; a read error may underlie this. The chain combines TRBV20-1 with TRBJ2-3; 14 nucleotides line up with TRBD2. Germline V gene lookup returns CDR1 DFQATT and CDR2 SNEGSKA (reference sequence). The CDR3 contains 18 residues. In DNA, the CDR3 is TGCAGTGCTAGCCCGGGACTAGCGGGGGTTGCTAGCACAGATACGCACTACTTT. Its protein product is CSASPGLAGVASTDTHYF.

This clonotype was counted at least ten times. The chain has TRBV19 and TRBJ2-5; 12 bases map to TRBD2. The CDR3 consists of 15 residues. CDR1 is LNHDA and CDR2 is SQIVND in the germline V gene (reference sequence). The J segment lost 5 bases and the V segment lost 5 bases, leaving 6 bases of the junction unmatched. This CDR3 is CASSSPGLAGETQYF. The DNA for the CDR3 is TGTGCCAGTAGTTCCCCCGGACTAGCGGGGGAGACCCAGTACTTC.

This clonotype has at least ten counts. This rearrangement joins TRBV7-2 to TRBJ1-5; D unresolved. Per the germline V gene, CDR1 is SGHTA and CDR2 is FQGNSA. V lost 3 bases and J 5 bases, leaving 5 bases between the germline ends. There are 12 residues in the CDR3. CDR3 DNA sequence: TGTGCCAGCAGCTTCCAGGATCAGCCCCAGCATTTT. It specifies CASSFQDQPQHF.

Comments on this clonotype: The junction departs from germline at one end; a sequencing error may be responsible. The rearrangement links TRBV28 to TRBJ1-2; TRBD1 is a possible D gene (5 bases). This CDR3 comprises 12 residues. Germline CDR1 and CDR2: MDHEN and SYDVKM. The CDR3: CDSSQGTYGYTF. CDR3 in DNA: TGTGACAGCTCCCAGGGTACATATGGCTACACCTTC.

The V and J genes are TRBV29-1 and TRBJ2-3, with D perhaps matching TRBD1 or TRBD2 (6 bases each). The CDR3 has 13 residues. CDR1 and CDR2 (germline): SQVTM, ANQGSEA. V was cut by 4 bases and J by 3 bases, with 11 bases left in between. In DNA form, the CDR3 reads TGCAGCGTTGTAGGGGGGCAGACAGATACGCAGTATTTT. Translated: CSVVGGQTDTQYF.

This chain uses TRBV20-1 with TRBJ2-7; 10 nucleotides match TRBD1. From germline, CDR1 is DFQATT and CDR2 SNEGSKA (reference sequence). The CDR3 is made up of 15 amino acids. The CDR3 sequence is CSSHVGTGATYEQYF. The CDR3 DNA follows: TGCAGCTCCCACGTGGGGACAGGGGCAACCTACGAGCAGTACTTC.

This clonotype was detected many times. This chain connects TRBV20-1 to TRBJ2-1; 13 bases align to TRBD2. Germline lookup yields CDR1 DFQATT and CDR2 SNEGSKA (reference sequence). The V gene end was trimmed by 0 bases and the J gene end by 5 bases; junction bases not matched to a gene: 4. This CDR3 region has 16 residues. This CDR3 reads CSARDRGTSGDNEQFF. The CDR3 region has the DNA TGCAGTGCTAGAGATCGTGGGACTAGCGGGGACAATGAGCAGTTCTTC.

This clonotype was picked up many times. The chain links TRBV5-5 to TRBJ2-7; weak D call: TRBD1 (5 bases). CDR1 and CDR2 from the germline V gene are SGHKS and YYEKEE (reference sequence). The CDR3 totals 14 residues. V shed 4 bases and J shed 7 bases, with 18 bases lying between them. CDR3 loop: CASSTDTGRWEQYF. DNA for the CDR3: TGTGCCAGCAGCACGGACACGGGTCGGTGGGAGCAGTACTTC.

This clonotype has at least ten counts. This chain uses TRBV7-2 with TRBJ1-4, with TRBD1 matching over 7 bases. This CDR3 comprises 14 residues. Trimming at V came to 4 bases and at J to 6 bases, leaving 5 bases not matched to a gene. The germline CDR1 and CDR2 sequences are SGHTA and FQGNSA. The CDR3 loop reads CASSSQGVYEKLFF. Written as DNA, the CDR3 is TGTGCCAGCAGCTCTCAGGGGGTTTATGAAAAACTGTTTTTT. Using reference TRBV7-2 and TRBJ1-4 for the parts outside the CDR3, the full variable domain is GAGVSQSPSNKVTEKGKDVELRCDPISGHTALYWYRQSLGQGLEFLIYFQGNSAPDKSGLPSDRFSAERTGGSVSTLTIQRTQQEDSAVYLCASSSQGVYEKLFFGSGTQLSVL.

By share of the sample, this clonotype is medium-sized. The CDR3 loop is CASSPYGGEQTYEQYF. The CDR3 DNA sequence: TGTGCCAGCAGCCCCTATGGCGGGGAGCAAACCTACGAGCAGTACTTC. The chain carries TRBV11-2 and TRBJ2-7, with D maybe TRBD2 (6 bases). Trimming shortened V by 5 bases and J by 2 bases, and 19 bases separated the two germline ends. The germline V gene encodes CDR1 SGHAT and CDR2 FQNNGV. The CDR3 extends over 16 amino acids.

This clonotype was found many times. V is TRBV20-1 and J is TRBJ1-3, with D perhaps TRBD1 (6 bases). Germline CDR1 DFQATT, CDR2 SNEGSKA (reference sequence). The CDR3 loop spans 13 amino acids. The V end lost 3 bases, the J end lost 2 bases, and 8 bases lay between the germline ends. The DNA of the CDR3 is TGCAGTGCTAGGGGGACAACTGGAAACACCATATATTTT. This encodes CSARGTTGNTIYF.

This clonotype was counted many times. The chain couples TRBV5-1 to TRBJ2-1; TRBD2 aligns across 7 bases. Germline V gene data show CDR1 as SGHRS and CDR2 as YFSETQ. This CDR3 has 14 residues. V lost 2 bases and J lost 7; bases outside the gene matches: 6. The CDR3 coding sequence is TGCGCCAGCAGCTTCGGCGGGAGAGGGAATGAGCAGTTCTTC. It yields the protein CASSFGGRGNEQFF.

This clonotype occurred many times. The chain combines TRBV12-3 or TRBV12-4 with TRBJ1-5; perhaps TRBD1 as D (6 bases). CDR3 size: 17 residues. Trimming stripped 4 bases from V and 2 bases from J, with 18 bases between. In DNA, the CDR3 is TGTGCCAGCAGTTCCCCTCACGAAGGGGGTGGCAATCAGCCCCAGCATTTT. Its translation is CASSSPHEGGGNQPQHF.

At least ten counts were recorded for this clonotype. The chain couples TRBV20-1 to TRBJ2-7; 11 bases map to TRBD2. The CDR3 is made up of 13 amino acids. The germline gives CDR1 DFQATT, CDR2 SNEGSKA (reference sequence). V trimming: 6 bases; J trimming: 6 bases; junction bases outside the gene matches: 7. The CDR3 is CSADGLAGGEQYF. The CDR3 region has the DNA TGCAGTGCAGACGGACTAGCGGGTGGCGAGCAGTACTTC.

This clonotype has a count of ten or more. The V and J genes are TRBV11-1 and TRBJ2-7, with TRBD2 matching over 10 bases. Germline lookup yields CDR1 SGHAT and CDR2 FQDESV (reference sequence). There are 14 residues in the CDR3. The V gene end was trimmed by 4 bases and the J gene end by 4 bases; junction bases not matched to a gene: 4. CDR3 region: CASSSLAGVYEQYF. CDR3 DNA sequence: TGTGCCAGCAGCTCCCTAGCGGGAGTGTACGAGCAGTACTTC.

This clonotype was seen repeatedly, ten times or more. J is TRBJ2-7 and V is TRBV20-1, with 9 bases lining up with TRBD1. The length of the CDR3 is 14 residues. V lost 6 bases and J lost 4; bases outside the gene matches: 10. CDR1 is DFQATT, CDR2 SNEGSKA, per germline (reference sequence). The CDR3 nucleotides are TGCAGTGCGGAAAAAGACAGGGGGGGATACGAGCAGTACTTC. Amino acids: CSAEKDRGGYEQYF.

This clonotype has a count of ten or more. The J gene is TRBJ2-1, the V gene TRBV11-3, with 8 bases that match TRBD1. V shed 4 bases and J 10 bases; nucleotides not matched to a gene: 9. Per the germline V gene, CDR1 is SGHNT and CDR2 is YENEEA. This CDR3 contains 14 residues. The CDR3 sequence: CASSWGQAYGEQFF. The CDR3 nucleotides are TGTGCCAGCAGCTGGGGACAGGCGTACGGGGAGCAGTTCTTC. Based on the CDR3 plus reference TRBV11-3 and TRBJ2-1, the full variable domain is EAGVVQSPRYKIIEKKQPVAFWCNPISGHNTLYWYLQNLGQGPELLIRYENEEAVDDSQLPKDRFSAERLKGVDSTLKIQPAELGDSAVYLCASSWGQAYGEQFFGPGTRLTVL.

This clonotype showed up many times. The chain carries TRBV7-9 and TRBJ1-6, with D unresolved. The germline V gene encodes CDR1 SEHNR and CDR2 FQNEAQ (reference sequence). The CDR3 sequence is 15 residues long. V lost 1 base and J 8 bases, leaving 12 bases between the germline ends. The CDR3: CASSLDLGGDSPLHF. Here the CDR3 DNA reads TGTGCCAGCAGCTTAGACCTAGGCGGGGATTCACCCCTCCACTTT.

This clonotype was seen repeatedly, ten times or more. The genes are TRBV20-1 and TRBJ2-2, with D possibly matching TRBD1 (5 bases). Trimming stripped 0 bases from V and 2 bases from J, with 10 bases between. Looked up from germline, CDR1 is DFQATT and CDR2 is SNEGSKA (reference sequence). The CDR3 length is 15 residues. CDR3 protein: CSARDRQTNTGELFF. Written as DNA, the CDR3 is TGCAGTGCTAGAGATAGACAGACAAACACCGGGGAGCTGTTTTTT.

This clonotype occurred many times. This rearrangement joins TRBV20-1 to TRBJ2-5; no reliable D call. The germline gives CDR1 DFQATT, CDR2 SNEGSKA (reference sequence). The CDR3 contains 13 residues. Trimming shortened V by 1 base and J by 5 bases, and 11 bases separated the two germline ends. This CDR3 reads CSARARRRETQYF. In DNA, the CDR3 is TGCAGTGCTAGAGCGAGGCGCCGGGAGACCCAGTACTTC.

This clonotype showed up many times. The V gene is TRBV7-3, the J gene TRBJ1-2; D is perhaps TRBD1 (6 bases). The CDR3 is 13 residues long. V lost 5 bases, J lost 7 bases, and 14 bases lay in between. The germline V gene has CDR1 SGHTA and CDR2 FQGTGA. CDR3 residues: CASSQNRGVGYTF. The CDR3 nucleotides are TGTGCCAGCAGCCAAAATAGGGGGGTTGGCTACACCTTC.

Worth noting for this clonotype: The DNA is omitted, as the CDR3 cannot be located on it reliably, and the CDR3 follows TCRdb's listing. The chain employs TRBV7-2 and TRBJ2-1; no check of the table's D call, TRBD2, against the DNA was made. The CDR3 has 23 amino acids, counting both end residues. Per germline, CDR1 SGHTA and CDR2 FQGNSA. The CDR3 sequence: CASSFYICSARGPGREGLNEQFF.

This clonotype occurred once. The chain couples TRBV20-1 to TRBJ2-7; the D gene is possibly TRBD2 (6 bases). V lost 0 bases and J lost 2, with 20 bases in between. The CDR3 consists of 17 residues. Germline CDR1 DFQATT, CDR2 SNEGSKA (reference sequence). The CDR3 here is CSARDLTGGVRAYEQYF. The CDR3 DNA reads as TGCAGTGCTAGAGATTTGACGGGCGGGGTCCGAGCCTACGAGCAGTACTTC.

This clonotype was observed at least ten times. The chain carries TRBV5-6 and TRBJ2-5, with TRBD2 as a possible D gene (5 bases). Trimming removed 1 base from V and 5 bases from J, with 12 bases in between. Germline-derived CDR1 and CDR2 are SGHDT and YYEEEE. The CDR3 consists of 14 residues. The CDR3, as DNA: TGTGCCAGCAGCTTGACGGGGTTGGGGGAGACCCAGTACTTC. Translated, it gives CASSLTGLGETQYF. The whole variable domain, filled in from reference TRBV5-6 and TRBJ2-5, reads DAGVTQSPTHLIKTRGQQVTLRCSPKSGHDTVSWYQQALGQGPQFIFQYYEEEERQRGNFPDRFSGHQFPNYSSELNVNALLLGDSALYLCASSLTGLGETQYFGPGTRLLVL.

This clonotype was picked up many times. The chain employs TRBV20-1 and TRBJ1-5; D possibly corresponds to TRBD1 (6 bases). The CDR3 extends over 13 amino acids. V was clipped by 3 bases and J by 4 bases, with 10 bases between them. Germline loops: CDR1 DFQATT, CDR2 SNEGSKA (reference sequence). CDR3 amino acids: CSARDSLNQPQHF. CDR3 DNA: TGCAGTGCTAGGGACAGCCTTAATCAGCCCCAGCATTTT.

This clonotype was observed at least ten times. The genes are TRBV29-1 and TRBJ1-4; possible D gene TRBD1, 5 bases. In germline, CDR1 is SQVTM, CDR2 ANQGSEA. V dropped 7 bases and J dropped 4 bases, with 13 bases sitting between them. The CDR3 has 13 residues. The CDR3 coding sequence is TGCAGCGCGAGGGGACGGTTTAATGAAAAACTGTTTTTT. Residues: CSARGRFNEKLFF.

This clonotype was detected many times. The chain carries TRBV12-3 or TRBV12-4 and TRBJ2-5, with 8 bases lining up with TRBD1. This CDR3 spans 15 amino acids. The trim removed 3 bases at V and 5 bases at J, leaving 8 bases unmatched. Here the CDR3 reads CASSFADREAETQYF. The CDR3 DNA reads as TGTGCCAGCAGTTTCGCGGACAGGGAGGCTGAGACCCAGTACTTC.